This T cell receptor beta chain was identified during a study of cytomegalovirus exposure and HLA in healthy donors. Study results and limitations: The TCR clusters that emerged in the first cohort tended, a later analysis found, to co-occur in the roughly 120 validation repertoires. The classifier, whose performance was assessed in both the original and validation cohorts, reportedly diagnosed cytomegalovirus status with high specificity and sensitivity.

With regard to this clone: Its antigen is as yet unknown.

The CDR3 is made up of 12 amino acids. Trimming shortened V by 5 bases and J by 1 base, and 5 bases separated the two germline ends. The V gene's germline CDR1 is MNHEY and CDR2 SVGAGI. Profiled with immunoSEQ multiplex PCR; TCRdb holds only in-frame clones, not every one. The table lists approximately 170,000 clones, 85% of them singletons, with more than 15% in the top ten. The clonotype comes from a young man in good health and CMV-seropositive. This rearrangement joins TRBV6-5 to TRBJ1-1; D may be TRBD1 (5 bases). Sequencing was carried out using PBMCs. CDR3 region: CASSQGNTEAFF. The CDR3 region has the DNA TGTGCCAGCAGTCAGGGGAACACTGAAGCTTTCTTT.